A single sample is the source of the 2 T cell receptor beta chains below, sequenced in a study of PD-L1 blockade in urothelial cancer. Sequenced by immunoSEQ multiplex PCR; TCRdb stores in-frame clones only, minus some. Of about 50,000 clones in the sample, approximately 83% were seen once. The time point here: peripheral blood 6 weeks after treatment start. The starting material was PBMCs, obtained around atezolizumab (anti-PD-L1) treatment. All receptors derive from a man in his sixties with urothelial cancer.

The V and J genes are TRBV5-1 and TRBJ1-3, with unresolved D. The CDR3 contains 14 residues. Trimming stripped 4 bases from V and 3 bases from J, with 11 bases between. Germline loops: CDR1 SGHRS, CDR2 YFSETQ. The CDR3 sequence: CASSPRVGGNTIYF. In DNA form, the CDR3 reads TGCGCCAGCAGCCCCCGGGTAGGTGGAAACACCATATATTTT.

The gene calls are TRBV11-3 and TRBJ2-5; D not certain. The CDR3 length is 12 residues. Germline CDR1 SGHNT, CDR2 YENEEA. Trimming stripped 4 bases from V and 1 base from J, with 4 bases between. The CDR3 loop is CASSSVQETQYF. CDR3 bases: TGTGCCAGCAGCTCCGTCCAAGAGACCCAGTACTTC.